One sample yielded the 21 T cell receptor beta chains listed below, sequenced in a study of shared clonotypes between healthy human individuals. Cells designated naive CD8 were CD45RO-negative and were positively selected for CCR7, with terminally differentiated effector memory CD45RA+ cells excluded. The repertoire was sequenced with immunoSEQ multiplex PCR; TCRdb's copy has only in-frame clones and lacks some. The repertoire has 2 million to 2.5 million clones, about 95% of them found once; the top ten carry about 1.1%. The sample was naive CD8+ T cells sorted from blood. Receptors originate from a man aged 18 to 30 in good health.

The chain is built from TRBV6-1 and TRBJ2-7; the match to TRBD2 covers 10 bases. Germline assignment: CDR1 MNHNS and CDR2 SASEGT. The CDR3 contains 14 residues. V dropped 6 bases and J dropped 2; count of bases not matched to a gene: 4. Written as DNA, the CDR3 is TGTGCCAGCAGGTCGGGACTAGCGCCCTACGAGCAGTACTTC. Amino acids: CASRSGLAPYEQYF.

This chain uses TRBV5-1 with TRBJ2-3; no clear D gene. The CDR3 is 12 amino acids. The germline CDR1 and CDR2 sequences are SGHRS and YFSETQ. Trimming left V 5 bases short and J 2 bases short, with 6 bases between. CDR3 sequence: CASRDHTDTQYF. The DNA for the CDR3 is TGCGCCAGCAGGGACCACACAGATACGCAGTATTTT.

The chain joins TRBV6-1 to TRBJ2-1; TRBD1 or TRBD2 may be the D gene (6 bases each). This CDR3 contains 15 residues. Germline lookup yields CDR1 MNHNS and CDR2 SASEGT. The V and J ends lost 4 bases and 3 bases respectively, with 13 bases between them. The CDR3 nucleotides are TGTGCCAGCAGTGTCTCGGGGGCAGACTACAATGAGCAGTTCTTC. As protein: CASSVSGADYNEQFF.

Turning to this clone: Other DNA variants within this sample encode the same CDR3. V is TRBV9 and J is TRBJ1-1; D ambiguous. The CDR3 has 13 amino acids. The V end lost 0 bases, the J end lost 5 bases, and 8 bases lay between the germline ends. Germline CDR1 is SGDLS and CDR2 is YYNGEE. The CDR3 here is CASSVGEWTEAFF. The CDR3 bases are TGTGCCAGCAGCGTAGGTGAGTGGACTGAAGCTTTCTTT.

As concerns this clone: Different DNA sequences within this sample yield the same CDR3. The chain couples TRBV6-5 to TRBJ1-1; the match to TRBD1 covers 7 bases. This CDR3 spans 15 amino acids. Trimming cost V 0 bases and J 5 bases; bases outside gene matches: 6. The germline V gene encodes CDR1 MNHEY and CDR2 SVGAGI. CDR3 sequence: CASSYSAGGLTEAFF. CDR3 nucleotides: TGTGCCAGCAGTTACTCAGCAGGGGGATTGACTGAAGCTTTCTTT.

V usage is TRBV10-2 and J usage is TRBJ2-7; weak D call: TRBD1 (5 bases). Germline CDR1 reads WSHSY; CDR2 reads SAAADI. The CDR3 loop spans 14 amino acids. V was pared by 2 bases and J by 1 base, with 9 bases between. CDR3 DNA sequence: TGCGCCAGCAGTGAGGTGACAGATTCCTACGAGCAGTACTTC. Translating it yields CASSEVTDSYEQYF.

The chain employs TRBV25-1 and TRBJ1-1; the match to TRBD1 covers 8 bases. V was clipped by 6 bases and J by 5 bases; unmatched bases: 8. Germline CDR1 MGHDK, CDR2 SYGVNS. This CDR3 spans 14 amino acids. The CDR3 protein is CASRLTGGETEAFF. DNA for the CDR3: TGTGCCAGCAGGCTAACAGGGGGAGAAACTGAAGCTTTCTTT.

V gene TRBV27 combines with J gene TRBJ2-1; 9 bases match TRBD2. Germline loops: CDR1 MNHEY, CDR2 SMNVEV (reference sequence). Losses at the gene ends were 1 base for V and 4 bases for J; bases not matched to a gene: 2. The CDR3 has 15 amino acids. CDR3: CASSLLSGGYNEQFF. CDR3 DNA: TGTGCCAGCAGTTTATTAAGCGGGGGGTACAATGAGCAGTTCTTC.

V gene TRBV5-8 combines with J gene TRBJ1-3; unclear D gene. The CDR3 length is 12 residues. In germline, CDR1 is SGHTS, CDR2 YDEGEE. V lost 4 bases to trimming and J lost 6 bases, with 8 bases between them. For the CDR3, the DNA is TGTGCCAGCAGCCCGGACCCAAACACCATATATTTT. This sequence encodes CASSPDPNTIYF.

The CDR3 nucleotides read TGTGCCAGCAGCGGGGATCGATCTGGGGCCAACGTCCTGACTTTC. As protein: CASSGDRSGANVLTF. V gene TRBV5-4 combines with J gene TRBJ2-6; D uncertain. The germline V and J ends were trimmed by 4 bases and 1 base, with 9 bases remaining between them. Germline V lookup: CDR1 SGHNT, CDR2 YYREEE (reference sequence). This CDR3 has 15 residues.

CDR3 region: CASGLTLYNEQFF. CDR3 DNA sequence: TGTGCCAGTGGGCTTACCCTTTACAATGAGCAGTTCTTC. This chain connects TRBV19 to TRBJ2-1; D remains unclear. The CDR3 consists of 13 residues. The V gene's germline CDR1 is LNHDA and CDR2 SQIVND (reference sequence). The V end was cut by 8 bases, the J end by 4 bases, with 12 bases between.

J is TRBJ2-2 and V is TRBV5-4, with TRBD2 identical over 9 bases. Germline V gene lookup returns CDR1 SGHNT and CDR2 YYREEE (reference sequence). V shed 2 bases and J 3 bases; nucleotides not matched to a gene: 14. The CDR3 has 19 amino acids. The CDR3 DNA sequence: TGTGCCAGCAGCTTTTACTTGTTTATAGCGGGAGAACACACCGGGGAGCTGTTTTTT. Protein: CASSFYLFIAGEHTGELFF. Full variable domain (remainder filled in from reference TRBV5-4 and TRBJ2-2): ETGVTQSPTHLIKTRGQQVTLRCSSQSGHNTVSWYQQALGQGPQFIFQYYREEENGRGNFPPRFSGLQFPNYSSELNVNALELDDSALYLCASSFYLFIAGEHTGELFFGEGSRLTVL.

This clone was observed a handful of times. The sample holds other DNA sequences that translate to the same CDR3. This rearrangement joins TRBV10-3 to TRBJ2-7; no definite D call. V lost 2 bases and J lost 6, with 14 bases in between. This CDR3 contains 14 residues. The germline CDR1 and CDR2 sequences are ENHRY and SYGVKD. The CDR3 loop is CAISETIDTREQYF. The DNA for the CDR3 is TGTGCCATCAGTGAGACAATTGACACTCGCGAGCAGTACTTC.

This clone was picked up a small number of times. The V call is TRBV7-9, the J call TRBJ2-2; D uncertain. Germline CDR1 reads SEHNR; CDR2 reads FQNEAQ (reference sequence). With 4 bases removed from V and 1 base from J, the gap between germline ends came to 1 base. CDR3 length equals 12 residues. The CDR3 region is CASSWNTGELFF. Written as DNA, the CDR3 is TGTGCCAGCAGCTGGAACACCGGGGAGCTGTTTTTT.

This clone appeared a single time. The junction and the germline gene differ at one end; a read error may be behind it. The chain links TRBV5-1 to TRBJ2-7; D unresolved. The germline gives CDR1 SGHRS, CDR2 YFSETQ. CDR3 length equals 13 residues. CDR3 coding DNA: TGCGCCAGCAGCTTGGAGGTTTCCTTCGAGCAGTACTTC. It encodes CASSLEVSFEQYF.

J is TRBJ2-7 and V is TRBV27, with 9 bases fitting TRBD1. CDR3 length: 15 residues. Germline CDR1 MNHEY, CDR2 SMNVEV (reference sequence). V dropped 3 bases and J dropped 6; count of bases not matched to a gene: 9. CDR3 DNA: TGTGCCAGCAGTTTGACAGGGGGAAGCCGGGCCGAGCAGTACTTC. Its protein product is CASSLTGGSRAEQYF.

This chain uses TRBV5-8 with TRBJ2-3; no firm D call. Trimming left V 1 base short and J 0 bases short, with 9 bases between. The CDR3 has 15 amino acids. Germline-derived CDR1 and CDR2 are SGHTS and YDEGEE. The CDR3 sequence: CASSLRGFSTDTQYF. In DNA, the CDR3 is TGTGCCAGCAGCTTGCGAGGCTTTAGCACAGATACGCAGTATTTT.

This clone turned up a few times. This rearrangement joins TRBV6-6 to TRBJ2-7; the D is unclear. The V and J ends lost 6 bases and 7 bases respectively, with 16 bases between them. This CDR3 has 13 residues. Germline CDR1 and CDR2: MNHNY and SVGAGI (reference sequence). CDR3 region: CASRPDLVREQYF. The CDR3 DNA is TGTGCCAGCAGACCCGACTTGGTCCGGGAGCAGTACTTC.

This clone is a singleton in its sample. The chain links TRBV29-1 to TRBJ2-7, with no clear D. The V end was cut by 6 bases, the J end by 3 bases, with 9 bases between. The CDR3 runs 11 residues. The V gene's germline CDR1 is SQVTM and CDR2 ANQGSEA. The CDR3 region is CSVPWGYEQYF. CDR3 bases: TGCAGCGTCCCATGGGGCTACGAGCAGTACTTC.

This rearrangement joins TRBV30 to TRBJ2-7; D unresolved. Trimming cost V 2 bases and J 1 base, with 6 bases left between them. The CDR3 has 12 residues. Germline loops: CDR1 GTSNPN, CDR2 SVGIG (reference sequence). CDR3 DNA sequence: TGTGCCTGGAGTAAATCTTCCTACGAGCAGTACTTC. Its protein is CAWSKSSYEQYF.

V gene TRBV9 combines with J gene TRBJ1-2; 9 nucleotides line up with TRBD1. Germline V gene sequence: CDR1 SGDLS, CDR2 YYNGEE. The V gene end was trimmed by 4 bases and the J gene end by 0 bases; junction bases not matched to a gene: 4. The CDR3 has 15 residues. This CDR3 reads CASSLTGGTNYGYTF. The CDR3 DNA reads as TGTGCCAGCAGCCTGACAGGGGGGACTAACTATGGCTACACCTTC.